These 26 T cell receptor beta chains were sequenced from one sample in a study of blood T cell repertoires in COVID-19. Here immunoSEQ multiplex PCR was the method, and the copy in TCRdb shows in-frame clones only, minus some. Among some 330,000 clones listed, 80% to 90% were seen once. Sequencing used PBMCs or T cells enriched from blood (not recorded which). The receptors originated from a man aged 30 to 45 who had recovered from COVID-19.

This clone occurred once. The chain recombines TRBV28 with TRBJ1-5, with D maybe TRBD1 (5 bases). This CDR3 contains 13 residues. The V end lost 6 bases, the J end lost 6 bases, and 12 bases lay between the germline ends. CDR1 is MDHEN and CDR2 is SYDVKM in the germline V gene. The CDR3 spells CASSPGGSQPQHF. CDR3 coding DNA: TGTGCCAGCAGCCCCGGGGGGAGTCAGCCCCAGCATTTT.

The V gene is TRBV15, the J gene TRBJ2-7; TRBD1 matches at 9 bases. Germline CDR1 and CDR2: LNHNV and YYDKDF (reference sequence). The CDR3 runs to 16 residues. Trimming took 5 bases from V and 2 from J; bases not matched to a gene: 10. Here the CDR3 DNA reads TGTGCCACCAGCGGGGGACAGGGTAGGGGAGCCTACGAGCAGTACTTC. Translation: CATSGGQGRGAYEQYF.

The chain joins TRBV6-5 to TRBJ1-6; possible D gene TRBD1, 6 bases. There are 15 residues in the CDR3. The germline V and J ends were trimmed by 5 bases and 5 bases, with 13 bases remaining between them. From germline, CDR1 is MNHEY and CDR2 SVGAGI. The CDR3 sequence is CASSLQTGDNSPLHF. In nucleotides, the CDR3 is TGTGCCAGCAGTCTGCAGACAGGCGATAATTCACCCCTCCACTTT.

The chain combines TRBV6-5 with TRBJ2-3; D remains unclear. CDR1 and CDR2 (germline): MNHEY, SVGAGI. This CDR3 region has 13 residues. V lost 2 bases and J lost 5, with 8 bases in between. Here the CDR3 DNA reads TGTGCCAGCAGTTACGCGCCCGGAGATACGCAGTATTTT. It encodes CASSYAPGDTQYF.

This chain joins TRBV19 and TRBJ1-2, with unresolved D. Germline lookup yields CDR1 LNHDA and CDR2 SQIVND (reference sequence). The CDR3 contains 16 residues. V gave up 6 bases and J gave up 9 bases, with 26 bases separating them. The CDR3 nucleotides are TGTGCCAGTAGCCAATCGGGTATCTCGATCCCCGGTAGCTACACCTTC. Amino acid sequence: CASSQSGISIPGSYTF. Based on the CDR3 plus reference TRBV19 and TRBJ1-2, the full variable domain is DGGITQSPKYLFRKEGQNVTLSCEQNLNHDAMYWYRQDPGQGLRLIYYSQIVNDFQKGDIAEGYSVSREKKESFPLTVTSAQKNPTAFYLCASSQSGISIPGSYTFGSGTRLTVV.

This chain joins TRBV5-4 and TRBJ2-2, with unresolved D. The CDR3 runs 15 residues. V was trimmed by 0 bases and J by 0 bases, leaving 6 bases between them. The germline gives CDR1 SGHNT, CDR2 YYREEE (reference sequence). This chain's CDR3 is CASSLASANTGELFF. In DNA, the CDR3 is TGTGCCAGCAGCTTGGCCTCCGCGAACACCGGGGAGCTGTTTTTT.

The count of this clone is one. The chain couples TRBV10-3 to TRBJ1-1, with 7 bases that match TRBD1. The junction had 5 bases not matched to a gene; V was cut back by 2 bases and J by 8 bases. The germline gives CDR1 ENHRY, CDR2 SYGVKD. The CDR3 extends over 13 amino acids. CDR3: CAISETGDEEAFF. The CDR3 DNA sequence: TGTGCCATCAGTGAGACAGGGGATGAAGAAGCTTTCTTT.

This CDR3 reads CASSQTGPGNTIYF. CDR3 bases: TGTGCCAGCAGCCAGACAGGGCCTGGAAACACCATATATTTT. The chain has TRBV7-9 and TRBJ1-3; 7 nucleotides align to TRBD1. The V segment lost 5 bases and the J segment 2 bases; nucleotides outside the gene matches: 3. This CDR3 is 14 amino acids long. Germline V gene data show CDR1 as SEHNR and CDR2 as FQNEAQ (reference sequence).

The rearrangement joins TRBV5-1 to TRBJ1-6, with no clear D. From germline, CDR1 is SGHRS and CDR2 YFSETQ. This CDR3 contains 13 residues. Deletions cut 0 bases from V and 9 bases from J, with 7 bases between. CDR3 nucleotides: TGCGCCAGCAGCTTGGATCGGGTTTCACCCCTCCACTTT. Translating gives CASSLDRVSPLHF.

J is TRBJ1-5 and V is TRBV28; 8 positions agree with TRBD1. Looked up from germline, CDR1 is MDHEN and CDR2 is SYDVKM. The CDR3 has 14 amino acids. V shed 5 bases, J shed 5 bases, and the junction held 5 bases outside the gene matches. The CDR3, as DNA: TGTGCCAGCAGTGGACAGGGCGGGGATCAGCCCCAGCATTTT. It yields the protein CASSGQGGDQPQHF.

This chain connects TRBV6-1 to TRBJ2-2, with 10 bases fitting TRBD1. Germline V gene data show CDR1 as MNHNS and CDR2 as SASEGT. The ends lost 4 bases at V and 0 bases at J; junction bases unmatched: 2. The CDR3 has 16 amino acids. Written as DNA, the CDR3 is TGTGCCAGCAGTGTGGACAGGGGGGCGAACACCGGGGAGCTGTTTTTT. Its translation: CASSVDRGANTGELFF.

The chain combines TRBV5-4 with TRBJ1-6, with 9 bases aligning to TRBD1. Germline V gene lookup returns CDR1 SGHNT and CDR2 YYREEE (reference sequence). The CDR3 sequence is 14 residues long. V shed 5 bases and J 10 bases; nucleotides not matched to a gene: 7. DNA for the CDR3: TGTGCCAGCAGACCTACAGGGGGCGAGTCACCCCTCCACTTT. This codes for CASRPTGGESPLHF.

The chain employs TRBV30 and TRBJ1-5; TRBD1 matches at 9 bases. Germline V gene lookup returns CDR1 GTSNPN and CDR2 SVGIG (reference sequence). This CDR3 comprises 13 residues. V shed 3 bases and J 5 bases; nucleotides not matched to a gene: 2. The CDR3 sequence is CAWSTGGDQPQHF. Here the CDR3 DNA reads TGTGCCTGGAGCACAGGGGGCGATCAGCCCCAGCATTTT.

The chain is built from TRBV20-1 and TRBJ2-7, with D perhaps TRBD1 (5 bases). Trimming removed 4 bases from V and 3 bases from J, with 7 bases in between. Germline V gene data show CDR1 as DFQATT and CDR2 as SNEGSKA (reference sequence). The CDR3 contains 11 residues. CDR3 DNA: TGCAGTGCTACGGACAACTACGAGCAGTACTTC. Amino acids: CSATDNYEQYF.

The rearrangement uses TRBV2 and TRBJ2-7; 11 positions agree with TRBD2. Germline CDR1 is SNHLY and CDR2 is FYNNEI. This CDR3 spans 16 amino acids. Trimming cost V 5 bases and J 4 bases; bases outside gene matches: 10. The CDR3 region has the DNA TGTGCCAGCAGTCTTAGCGGGGGGGCCTCTGCGTACGAGCAGTACTTC. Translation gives CASSLSGGASAYEQYF.

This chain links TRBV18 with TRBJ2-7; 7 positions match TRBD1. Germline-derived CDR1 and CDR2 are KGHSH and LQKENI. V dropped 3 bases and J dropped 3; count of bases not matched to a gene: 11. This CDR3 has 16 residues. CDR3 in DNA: TGTGCCAGCTCACCTACCTATAGGACAGGAGACTACGAGCAGTACTTC. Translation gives CASSPTYRTGDYEQYF.

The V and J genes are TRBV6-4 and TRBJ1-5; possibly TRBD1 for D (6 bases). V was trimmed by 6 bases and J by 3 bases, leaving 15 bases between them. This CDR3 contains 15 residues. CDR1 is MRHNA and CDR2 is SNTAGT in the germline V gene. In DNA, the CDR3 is TGTGCCAGCAGCCTCGAGGCAGGGGTCAATCAGCCCCAGCATTTT. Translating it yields CASSLEAGVNQPQHF.

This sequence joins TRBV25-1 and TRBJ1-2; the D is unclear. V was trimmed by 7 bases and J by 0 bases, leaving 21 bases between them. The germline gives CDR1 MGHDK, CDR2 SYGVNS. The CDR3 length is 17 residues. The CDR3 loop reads CASNLRFGKSSNYGYTF. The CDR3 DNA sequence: TGTGCCAGCAATCTCAGGTTCGGGAAGAGTTCTAACTATGGCTACACCTTC.

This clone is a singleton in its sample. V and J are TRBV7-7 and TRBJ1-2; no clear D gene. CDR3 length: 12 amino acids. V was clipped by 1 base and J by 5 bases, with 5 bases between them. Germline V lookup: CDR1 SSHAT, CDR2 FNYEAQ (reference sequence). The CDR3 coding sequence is TGTGCCAGCAGCTTAGTAGTTTATGGCTACACCTTC. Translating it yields CASSLVVYGYTF.

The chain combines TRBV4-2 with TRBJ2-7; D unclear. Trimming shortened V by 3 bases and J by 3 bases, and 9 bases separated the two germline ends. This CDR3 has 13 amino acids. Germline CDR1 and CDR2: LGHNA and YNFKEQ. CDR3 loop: CASSQAIYYEQYF. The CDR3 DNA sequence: TGTGCCAGCAGCCAGGCCATTTACTACGAGCAGTACTTC.

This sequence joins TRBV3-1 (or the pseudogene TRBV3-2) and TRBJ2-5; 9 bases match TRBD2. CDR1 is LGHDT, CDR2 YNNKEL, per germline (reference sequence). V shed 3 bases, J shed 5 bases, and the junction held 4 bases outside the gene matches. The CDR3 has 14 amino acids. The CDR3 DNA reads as TGTGCCAGCAGCCAGCGGGGGGGCGGGGAGACCCAGTACTTC. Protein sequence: CASSQRGGGETQYF.

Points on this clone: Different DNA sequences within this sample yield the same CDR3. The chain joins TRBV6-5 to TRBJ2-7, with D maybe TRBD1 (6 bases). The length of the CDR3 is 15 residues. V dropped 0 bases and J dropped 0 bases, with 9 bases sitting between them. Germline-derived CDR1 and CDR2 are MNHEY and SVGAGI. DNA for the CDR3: TGTGCCAGCAGTTACTCGACAGGACACTCCTACGAGCAGTACTTC. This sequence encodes CASSYSTGHSYEQYF.

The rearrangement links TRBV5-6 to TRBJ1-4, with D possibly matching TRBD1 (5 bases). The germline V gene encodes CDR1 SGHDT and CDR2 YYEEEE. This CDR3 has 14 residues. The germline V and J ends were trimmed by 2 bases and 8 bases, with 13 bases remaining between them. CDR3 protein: CASSFGHLGEKLFF. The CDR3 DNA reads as TGTGCCAGCAGCTTCGGACACTTGGGGGAAAAACTGTTTTTT.

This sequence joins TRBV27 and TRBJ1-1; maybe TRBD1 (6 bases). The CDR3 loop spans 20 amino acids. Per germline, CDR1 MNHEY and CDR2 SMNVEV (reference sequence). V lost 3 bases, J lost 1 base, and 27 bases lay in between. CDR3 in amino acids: CASSLGPHGRGAVANTEAFF. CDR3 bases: TGTGCCAGCAGTTTGGGACCACATGGTCGGGGGGCGGTTGCGAACACTGAAGCTTTCTTT.

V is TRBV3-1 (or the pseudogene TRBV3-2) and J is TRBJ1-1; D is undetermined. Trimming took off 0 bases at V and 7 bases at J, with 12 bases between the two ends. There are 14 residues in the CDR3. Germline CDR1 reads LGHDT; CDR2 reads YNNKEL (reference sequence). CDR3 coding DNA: TGTGCCAGCAGCCAAGAAACAGTGAGGGATGAAGCTTTCTTT. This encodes CASSQETVRDEAFF.

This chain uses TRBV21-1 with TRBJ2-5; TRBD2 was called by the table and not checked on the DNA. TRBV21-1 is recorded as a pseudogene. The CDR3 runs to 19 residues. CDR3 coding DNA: TGTGCCAGCAGCAAAGGAGTTTGGCTAGCGGGGGACAACGGGGAGACCCAGTACTTC. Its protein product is CASSKGVWLAGDNGETQYF.